These 27 T cell receptor beta chains were all obtained from the same sample, sequenced in a study of blood T cell repertoires in COVID-19. Repertoires were generated with immunoSEQ multiplex PCR, while TCRdb's copy carries only in-frame clones and drops some. Of around 300,000 clones listed, just under 90% were seen once; the top ten hold roughly 3.7%. Sequencing was performed on peripheral blood. These receptors came from a woman in her 40s with acute or convalescent COVID-19.

V gene TRBV3-1 (or the pseudogene TRBV3-2) combines with J gene TRBJ1-2, with 7 bases lining up with TRBD1. V trimming: 4 bases; J trimming: 4 bases; junction bases outside the gene matches: 9. The germline gives CDR1 LGHDT, CDR2 YNNKEL (reference sequence). The CDR3 is 15 residues long. CDR3 DNA sequence: TGTGCCAGCAGCCTTGGAGGGGGCGAGAGCTATGGCTACACCTTC. Translating gives CASSLGGGESYGYTF.

The chain employs TRBV19 and TRBJ1-1, with 10 positions matching TRBD1. This CDR3 is built from 16 residues. Trimming at V came to 5 bases and at J to 6 bases, leaving 12 bases not matched to a gene. The germline V gene has CDR1 LNHDA and CDR2 SQIVND (reference sequence). The CDR3 region has the DNA TGTGCCAGTAGTCCGCTTCCGGACAGGGGGTGGGCTGAAGCTTTCTTT. Protein product: CASSPLPDRGWAEAFF.

This chain connects TRBV30 to TRBJ1-4; 7 bases map to TRBD1. This CDR3 has 14 amino acids. After removal of 7 bases from V and 4 bases from J, the junction contained 9 bases not matched to a gene. Germline CDR1 reads GTSNPN; CDR2 reads SVGIG (reference sequence). The CDR3 DNA is TGTGCCTTACGCCGGACAGGCCATAATGAAAAACTGTTTTTT. Translated: CALRRTGHNEKLFF.

J is TRBJ2-7 and V is TRBV10-3; 11 bases are a match to TRBD1. Germline V gives CDR1 ENHRY, CDR2 SYGVKD. The ends lost 0 bases at V and 0 bases at J; junction bases unmatched: 1. The length of the CDR3 is 16 residues. The CDR3 bases are TGTGCCATCAGTGAGTCGGGGACAGGGGGCTCCTACGAGCAGTACGTC. As protein: CAISESGTGGSYEQYV.

The chain joins TRBV19 to TRBJ1-1; no firm D call. V gave up 7 bases and J gave up 0 bases, with 12 bases separating them. Germline CDR1 LNHDA, CDR2 SQIVND (reference sequence). The CDR3 totals 14 residues. The CDR3 loop reads CASTGRRLNTEAFF. CDR3 bases: TGTGCCAGTACGGGTAGGCGGCTGAACACTGAAGCTTTCTTT.

The V gene is TRBV30, the J gene TRBJ1-1; perhaps TRBD1 as D (5 bases). CDR3 length equals 14 residues. V lost 7 bases to trimming and J lost 1 base, with 16 bases between them. The germline gives CDR1 GTSNPN, CDR2 SVGIG (reference sequence). The CDR3 DNA follows: TGTGCCTTGGTCTCGGGGGTTGGGAACACTGAAGCTTTCTTT. Amino acids: CALVSGVGNTEAFF.

There are a few counts of this clone. The gene calls are TRBV6-5 and TRBJ1-6; D unresolved. From germline, CDR1 is MNHEY and CDR2 SVGAGI. CDR3 size: 15 residues. Trimming took off 6 bases at V and 2 bases at J, with 11 bases between the two ends. The CDR3 loop reads CASRRNRAYNSPLHF. Written as DNA, the CDR3 is TGTGCCAGCAGGCGAAATCGGGCCTATAATTCACCCCTCCACTTT.

The chain employs TRBV12-3 or TRBV12-4 and TRBJ2-3; D unclear. This CDR3 is 12 amino acids long. V was cut by 2 bases and J by 6 bases, with 6 bases left in between. Written as DNA, the CDR3 is TGTGCCAGCAGTTTACTATGGGATACGCAGTATTTT. This sequence encodes CASSLLWDTQYF.

The chain is built from TRBV3-1 (or the pseudogene TRBV3-2) and TRBJ1-4; TRBD1 is a possible D gene (5 bases). V shed 3 bases and J shed 7 bases, with 18 bases lying between them. The CDR3 covers 16 residues. CDR1 is LGHDT, CDR2 YNNKEL, per germline (reference sequence). CDR3 region: CASSHSGLGGVEKLFF. The CDR3 bases are TGTGCCAGCAGCCATTCGGGGCTTGGGGGGGTTGAAAAACTGTTTTTT.

This clone was recorded a few times. The rearrangement links TRBV7-7 to TRBJ2-3; TRBD1 agrees at 8 bases. Per germline, CDR1 SSHAT and CDR2 FNYEAQ (reference sequence). V trimming: 7 bases; J trimming: 2 bases; junction bases outside the gene matches: 17. The length of the CDR3 is 18 residues. CDR3 region: CASINSDLGQEPTDTQYF. The CDR3 region has the DNA TGTGCCAGCATCAACTCCGATTTGGGACAGGAGCCCACAGATACGCAGTATTTT.

The sample holds one count of this clone. The chain has TRBV5-8 and TRBJ1-2, with D unresolved. Deletions cut 0 bases from V and 0 bases from J, with 6 bases between. The CDR3 is 14 residues long. In germline, CDR1 is SGHTS, CDR2 YDEGEE. The CDR3 nucleotides read TGTGCCAGCAGCTTGGACCCAGCTAACTATGGCTACACCTTC. Its translation is CASSLDPANYGYTF. The whole variable domain, remainder taken from reference TRBV5-8 and TRBJ1-2, is EAGVTQSPTHLIKTRGQQATLRCSPISGHTSVYWYQQALGLGLQFLLWYDEGEERNRGNFPPRFSGRQFPNYSSELNVNALELEDSALYLCASSLDPANYGYTFGSGTRLTVV.

The chain uses TRBV5-1 and TRBJ2-1, with 10 bases identical to TRBD2. The CDR3 is 17 amino acids. With 5 bases clipped from V and 2 bases from J, the junction kept 10 bases outside the gene matches. Germline CDR1 SGHRS, CDR2 YFSETQ. CDR3 amino acids: CASRPPSSGGPYNEQFF. The DNA of the CDR3 is TGCGCCAGCAGGCCCCCTTCTAGCGGGGGCCCCTACAATGAGCAGTTCTTC. The whole variable domain, remainder taken from reference TRBV5-1 and TRBJ2-1, is KAGVTQTPRYLIKTRGQQVTLSCSPISGHRSVSWYQQTPGQGLQFLFEYFSETQRNKGNFPGRFSGRQFSNSRSEMNVSTLELGDSALYLCASRPPSSGGPYNEQFFGPGTRLTVL.

The count of this clone is one. The J gene is TRBJ1-5, the V gene TRBV6-5, with D possibly TRBD1 on 6 matching bases. Germline V gene data show CDR1 as MNHEY and CDR2 as SVGAGI. This CDR3 is 15 amino acids long. V was clipped by 6 bases and J by 7 bases, with 19 bases between them. The CDR3 coding sequence is TGTGCCAGCAGCTTACAGGGCTCGACCAACCAGCCCCAGCATTTT. It translates to CASSLQGSTNQPQHF.

V gene TRBV15 combines with J gene TRBJ1-3; D call uncertain. The ends were cut back, 5 bases at V and 8 bases at J, with 13 bases in the middle. CDR3 length: 13 residues. The V gene's germline CDR1 is LNHNV and CDR2 YYDKDF (reference sequence). CDR3 sequence: CATSPGSSDTIYF. The DNA of the CDR3 is TGTGCCACCAGCCCGGGGTCGTCTGACACCATATATTTT. Drawing the rest from reference TRBV15 and TRBJ1-3, the complete variable domain is DAMVIQNPRYQVTQFGKPVTLSCSQTLNHNVMYWYQQKSSQAPKLLFHYYDKDFNNEADTPDNFQSRRPNTSFCFLDIRSPGLGDTAMYLCATSPGSSDTIYFGEGSWLTVV.

This clone was detected only once. The CDR3 coding sequence is TGTGCCAGCAGCCAAGGAGGTTATGAGCAGTTCTTC. This sequence encodes CASSQGGYEQFF. The chain has TRBV3-1 (or the pseudogene TRBV3-2) and TRBJ2-1; D unclear. This CDR3 spans 12 amino acids. Germline values: CDR1 LGHDT, CDR2 YNNKEL (reference sequence). The germline V and J ends were trimmed by 1 base and 8 bases, with 6 bases remaining between them.

The V call is TRBV6-5, the J call TRBJ1-1; perhaps TRBD1 as D (6 bases). The V gene lost 8 bases and the J gene lost 6 bases, with 19 bases spanning the gap. The CDR3 has 14 amino acids. Germline lookup yields CDR1 MNHEY and CDR2 SVGAGI. The CDR3 is CASAGAGASSEAFF. CDR3 nucleotides: TGTGCCAGCGCGGGAGCGGGGGCATCCTCTGAAGCTTTCTTT.

The genes are TRBV6-2 or TRBV6-3 and TRBJ1-5; 9 bases map to TRBD1. CDR1 is MNHEY, CDR2 SVGEGT, per germline. V shed 0 bases and J 9 bases; nucleotides not matched to a gene: 3. The CDR3 is 14 residues long. CDR3 loop: CASSYSGTGLPQHF. CDR3 sequence (DNA): TGTGCCAGCAGTTACTCTGGGACAGGGCTGCCCCAGCATTTT.

The genes are TRBV6-1 and TRBJ1-6; D is ambiguous. This CDR3 has 14 residues. Germline loops: CDR1 MNHNS, CDR2 SASEGT. Trimming took off 2 bases at V and 2 bases at J, with 4 bases between the two ends. The CDR3 DNA is TGTGCCAGCAGTGAACTAGCCTATAATTCACCCCTCCACTTT. The encoded protein is CASSELAYNSPLHF.

The J gene is TRBJ1-2, the V gene TRBV7-9; 7 nucleotides align to TRBD1. The CDR3 consists of 13 residues. Germline CDR1 is SEHNR and CDR2 is FQNEAQ (reference sequence). V lost 5 bases and J lost 6; bases outside the gene matches: 6. CDR3 bases: TGTGCCAGCAGCAACGACAGGGTACATGGCTACACCTTC. Translation: CASSNDRVHGYTF.

The rearrangement links TRBV7-9 to TRBJ1-4; TRBD1 is a possible D gene (6 bases). CDR1 and CDR2 from the germline V gene are SEHNR and FQNEAQ (reference sequence). V gave up 6 bases and J gave up 0 bases, with 11 bases separating them. CDR3 length equals 15 residues. The CDR3 DNA sequence: TGTGCCAGCAGACCCCGGACAGCAACTAATGAAAAACTGTTTTTT. Translation: CASRPRTATNEKLFF.

The V and J genes are TRBV4-1 and TRBJ2-3; 7 bases are a match to TRBD2. Germline V CDR1 and CDR2: MGHRA, YSYEKL. With V trimmed by 4 bases and J by 0 bases, 13 bases remained unmatched. CDR3 size: 18 residues. CDR3 DNA sequence: TGCGCCAGCAGCCGGGATTTTTTCGGGGGGACTAGCACAGATACGCAGTATTTT. Encoded protein: CASSRDFFGGTSTDTQYF.

The CDR3 DNA is TGTGCCAGCAGCGGGGTAGGACAGGGCGATGGCTACACCTTC. Encoded protein: CASSGVGQGDGYTF. The rearrangement uses TRBV5-4 and TRBJ1-2; 8 bases map to TRBD1. V gave up 4 bases and J gave up 6 bases; unmatched junction bases: 8. The CDR3 extends over 14 amino acids. Germline V gives CDR1 SGHNT, CDR2 YYREEE (reference sequence).

The CDR3 sequence is CASSQVDYFTAGYTF. The CDR3, as DNA: TGTGCCAGCAGCCAAGTGGACTATTTTACCGCTGGCTACACCTTC. The rearrangement links TRBV3-1 (or the pseudogene TRBV3-2) to TRBJ1-2; D is undetermined. The CDR3 totals 15 residues. Trimming took off 1 base at V and 7 bases at J, with 16 bases between the two ends. CDR1 and CDR2 (germline): LGHDT, YNNKEL (reference sequence).

This chain links TRBV9 with TRBJ2-7; 8 nucleotides match TRBD2. This CDR3 contains 19 residues. Germline loops: CDR1 SGDLS, CDR2 YYNGEE. With 0 bases clipped from V and 0 bases from J, the junction kept 14 bases outside the gene matches. CDR3: CASSVAWVGTRISSYEQYV. In DNA, the CDR3 is TGTGCCAGCAGCGTAGCCTGGGTAGGGACTAGGATTAGCTCCTACGAGCAGTACGTC.

The chain recombines TRBV30 with TRBJ1-1; 7 bases match TRBD1. The CDR3 extends over 15 amino acids. From germline, CDR1 is GTSNPN and CDR2 SVGIG (reference sequence). Losses at the gene ends were 3 bases for V and 7 bases for J; bases not matched to a gene: 14. CDR3 DNA sequence: TGTGCCTGGAGCCCAGACCCGACAGGGTATAATGAAGCTTTCTTT. Translating gives CAWSPDPTGYNEAFF. Together with reference TRBV30 and TRBJ1-1, the CDR3 gives the full variable domain: SQTIHQWPATLVQPVGSPLSLECTVEGTSNPNLYWYRQAAGRGLQLLFYSVGIGQISSEVPQNLSASRPQDRQFILSSKKLLLSDSGFYLCAWSPDPTGYNEAFFGQGTRLTVV.

This clone occurred a few times. V usage is TRBV30 and J usage is TRBJ1-6; D not certain. Germline V gene sequence: CDR1 GTSNPN, CDR2 SVGIG (reference sequence). The CDR3 sequence is 16 residues long. The V and J ends lost 3 bases and 9 bases respectively, with 21 bases between them. The CDR3 region has the DNA TGTGCCTGGAGCGCCCCAACGGCGCGGTTATCTTCACCCCTCCACTTT. Translation gives CAWSAPTARLSSPLHF.

The gene calls are TRBV6-5 and TRBJ1-1, with 7 nucleotides matching TRBD1. Per the germline V gene, CDR1 is MNHEY and CDR2 is SVGAGI. This CDR3 spans 13 amino acids. V lost 8 bases, J lost 0 bases, and 3 bases stayed unmatched. CDR3 in amino acids: CASEGQMNTEAFF. Written as DNA, the CDR3 is TGTGCCAGCGAGGGACAGATGAACACTGAAGCTTTCTTT.